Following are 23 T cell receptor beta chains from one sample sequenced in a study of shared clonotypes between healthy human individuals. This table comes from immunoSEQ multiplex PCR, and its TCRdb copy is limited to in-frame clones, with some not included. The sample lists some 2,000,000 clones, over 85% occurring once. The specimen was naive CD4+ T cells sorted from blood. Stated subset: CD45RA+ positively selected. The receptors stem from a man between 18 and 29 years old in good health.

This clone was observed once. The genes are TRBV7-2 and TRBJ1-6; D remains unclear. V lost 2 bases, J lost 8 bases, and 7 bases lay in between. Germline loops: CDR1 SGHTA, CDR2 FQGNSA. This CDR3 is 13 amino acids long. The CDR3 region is CASSLSAYSPLHF. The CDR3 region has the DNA TGTGCCAGCAGCTTAAGTGCGTATTCACCCCTCCACTTT.

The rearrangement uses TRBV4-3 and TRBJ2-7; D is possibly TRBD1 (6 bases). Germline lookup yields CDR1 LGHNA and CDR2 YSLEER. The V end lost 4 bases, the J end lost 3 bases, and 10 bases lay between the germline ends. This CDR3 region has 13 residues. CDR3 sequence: CASSREGGYEQYF. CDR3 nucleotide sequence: TGCGCCAGCAGCCGGGAAGGGGGCTACGAGCAGTACTTC.

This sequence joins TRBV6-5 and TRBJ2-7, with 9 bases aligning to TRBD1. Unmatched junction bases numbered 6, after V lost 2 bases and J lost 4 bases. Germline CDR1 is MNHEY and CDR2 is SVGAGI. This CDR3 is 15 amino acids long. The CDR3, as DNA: TGTGCCAGCAGTTACGCTTTGGACAGGGGATACGAGCAGTACTTC. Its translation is CASSYALDRGYEQYF.

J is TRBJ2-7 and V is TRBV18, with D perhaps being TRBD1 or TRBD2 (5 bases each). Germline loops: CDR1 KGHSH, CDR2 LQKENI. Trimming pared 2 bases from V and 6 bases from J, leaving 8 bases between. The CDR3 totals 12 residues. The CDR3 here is CASSPGTPEQYF. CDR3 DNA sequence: TGTGCCAGCTCACCAGGGACCCCCGAGCAGTACTTC.

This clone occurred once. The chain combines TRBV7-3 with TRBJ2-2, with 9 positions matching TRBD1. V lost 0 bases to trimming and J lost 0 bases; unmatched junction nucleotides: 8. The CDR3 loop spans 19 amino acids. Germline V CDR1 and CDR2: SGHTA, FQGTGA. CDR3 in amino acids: CASSLTSTGQGTNTGELFF. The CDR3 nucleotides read TGTGCCAGCAGCTTAACGTCGACAGGACAGGGGACGAACACCGGGGAGCTGTTTTTT.

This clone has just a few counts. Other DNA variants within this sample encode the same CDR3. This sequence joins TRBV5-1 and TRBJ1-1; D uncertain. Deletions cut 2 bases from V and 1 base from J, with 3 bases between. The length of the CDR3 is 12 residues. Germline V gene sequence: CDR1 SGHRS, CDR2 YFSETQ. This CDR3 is CASSFGNTEAFF. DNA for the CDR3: TGCGCCAGCAGCTTCGGGAACACTGAAGCTTTCTTT. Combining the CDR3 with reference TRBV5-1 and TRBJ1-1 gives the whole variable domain KAGVTQTPRYLIKTRGQQVTLSCSPISGHRSVSWYQQTPGQGLQFLFEYFSETQRNKGNFPGRFSGRQFSNSRSEMNVSTLELGDSALYLCASSFGNTEAFFGQGTRLTVV.

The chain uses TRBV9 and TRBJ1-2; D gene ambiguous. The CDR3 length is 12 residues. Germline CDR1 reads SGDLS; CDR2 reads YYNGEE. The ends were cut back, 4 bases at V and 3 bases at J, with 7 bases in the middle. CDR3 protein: CASSQRDYGYTF. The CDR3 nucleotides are TGTGCCAGCAGCCAGAGGGACTATGGCTACACCTTC.

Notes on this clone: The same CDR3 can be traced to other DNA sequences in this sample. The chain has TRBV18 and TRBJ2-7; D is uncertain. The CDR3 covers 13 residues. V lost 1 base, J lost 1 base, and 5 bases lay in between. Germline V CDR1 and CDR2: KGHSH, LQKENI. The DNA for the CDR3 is TGTGCCAGCTCACCACAGCAGTCCTACGAGCAGTACTTC. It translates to CASSPQQSYEQYF. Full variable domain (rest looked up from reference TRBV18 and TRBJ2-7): NAGVMQNPRHLVRRRGQEARLRCSPMKGHSHVYWYRQLPEEGLKFMVYLQKENIIDESGMPKERFSAEFPKEGPSILRIQQVVRGDSAAYFCASSPQQSYEQYFGPGTRLTVT.

The CDR3 DNA is TGTGCCAGCAGCGTAGGAGGACAGGGGAATGAAAAACTGTTTTTT. Its protein is CASSVGGQGNEKLFF. This chain uses TRBV9 with TRBJ1-4; 9 positions agree with TRBD1. The CDR3 has 15 residues. J was trimmed by 5 bases and V by 0 bases; bases with no gene match: 2. Germline V gene lookup returns CDR1 SGDLS and CDR2 YYNGEE.

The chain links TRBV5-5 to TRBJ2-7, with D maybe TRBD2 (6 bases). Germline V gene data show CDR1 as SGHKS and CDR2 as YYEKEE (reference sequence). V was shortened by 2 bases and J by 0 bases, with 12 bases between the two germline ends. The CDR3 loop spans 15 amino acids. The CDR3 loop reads CASSLRRENSYEQYF. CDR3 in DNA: TGTGCCAGCAGCTTAAGGCGGGAAAACTCCTACGAGCAGTACTTC.

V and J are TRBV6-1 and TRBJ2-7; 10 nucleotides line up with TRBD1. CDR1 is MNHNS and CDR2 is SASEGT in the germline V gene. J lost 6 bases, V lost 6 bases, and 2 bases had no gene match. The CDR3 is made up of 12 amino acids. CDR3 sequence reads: CASSGDRGEQYF. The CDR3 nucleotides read TGTGCCAGCAGCGGGGACAGGGGCGAGCAGTACTTC.

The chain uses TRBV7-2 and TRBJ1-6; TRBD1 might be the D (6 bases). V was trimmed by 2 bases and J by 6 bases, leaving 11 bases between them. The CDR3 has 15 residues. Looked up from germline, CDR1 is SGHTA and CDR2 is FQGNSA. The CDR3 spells CASSLRGRGNSPLHF. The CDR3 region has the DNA TGTGCCAGCAGCTTACGGGGCAGGGGTAATTCACCCCTCCACTTT.

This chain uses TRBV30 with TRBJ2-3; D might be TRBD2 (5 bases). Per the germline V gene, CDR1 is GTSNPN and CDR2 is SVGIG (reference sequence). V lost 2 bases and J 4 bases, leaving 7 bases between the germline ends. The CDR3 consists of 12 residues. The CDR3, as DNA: TGTGCCTGGAGTCTGGACTCAGATACGCAGTATTTT. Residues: CAWSLDSDTQYF. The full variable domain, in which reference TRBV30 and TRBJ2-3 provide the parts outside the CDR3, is SQTIHQWPATLVQPVGSPLSLECTVEGTSNPNLYWYRQAAGRGLQLLFYSVGIGQISSEVPQNLSASRPQDRQFILSSKKLLLSDSGFYLCAWSLDSDTQYFGPGTRLTVL.

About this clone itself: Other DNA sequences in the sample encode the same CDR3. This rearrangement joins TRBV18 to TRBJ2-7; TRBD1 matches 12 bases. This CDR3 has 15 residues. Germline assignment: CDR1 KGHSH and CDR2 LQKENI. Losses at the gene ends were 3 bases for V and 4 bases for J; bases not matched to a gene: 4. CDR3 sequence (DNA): TGTGCCAGCTCACCGGGGACAGGGGGCACGTACGAGCAGTACTTC. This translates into CASSPGTGGTYEQYF.

Here the CDR3 reads CAWSLINEQFF. The CDR3, as DNA: TGTGCCTGGAGTCTTATCAATGAGCAGTTCTTC. The rearrangement uses TRBV30 and TRBJ2-1, with D hard to call. V was cut by 2 bases and J by 6 bases, with 5 bases left in between. Germline V gene data show CDR1 as GTSNPN and CDR2 as SVGIG (reference sequence). The CDR3 has 11 residues.

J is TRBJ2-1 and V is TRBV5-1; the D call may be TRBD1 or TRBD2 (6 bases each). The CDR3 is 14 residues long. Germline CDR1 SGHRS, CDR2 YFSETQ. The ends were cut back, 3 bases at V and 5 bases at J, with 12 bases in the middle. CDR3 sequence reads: CASSSGGPDNEQFF. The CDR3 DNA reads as TGCGCCAGCAGCTCTGGGGGGCCGGACAATGAGCAGTTCTTC. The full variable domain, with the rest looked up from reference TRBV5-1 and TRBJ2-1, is KAGVTQTPRYLIKTRGQQVTLSCSPISGHRSVSWYQQTPGQGLQFLFEYFSETQRNKGNFPGRFSGRQFSNSRSEMNVSTLELGDSALYLCASSSGGPDNEQFFGPGTRLTVL.

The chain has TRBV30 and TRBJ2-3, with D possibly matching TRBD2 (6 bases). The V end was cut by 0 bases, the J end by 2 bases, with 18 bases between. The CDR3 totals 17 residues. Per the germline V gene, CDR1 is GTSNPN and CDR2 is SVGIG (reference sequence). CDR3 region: CAWSVSRDSLYTDTQYF. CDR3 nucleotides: TGTGCCTGGAGTGTGTCCCGGGACTCCCTTTACACAGATACGCAGTATTTT.

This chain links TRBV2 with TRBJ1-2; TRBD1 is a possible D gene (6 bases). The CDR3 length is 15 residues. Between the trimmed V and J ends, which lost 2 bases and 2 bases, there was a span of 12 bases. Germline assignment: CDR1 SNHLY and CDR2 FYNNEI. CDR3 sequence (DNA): TGTGCCAGCAGTGAATCCGGGACACGAAACTATGGCTACACCTTC. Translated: CASSESGTRNYGYTF.

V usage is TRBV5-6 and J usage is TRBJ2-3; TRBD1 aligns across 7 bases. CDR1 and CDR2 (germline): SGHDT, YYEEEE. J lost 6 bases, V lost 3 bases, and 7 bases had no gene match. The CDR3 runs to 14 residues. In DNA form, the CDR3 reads TGTGCCAGCAGCTCGACAGGGCCCGTGGATACGCAGTATTTT. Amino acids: CASSSTGPVDTQYF. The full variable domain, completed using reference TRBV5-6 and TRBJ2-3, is DAGVTQSPTHLIKTRGQQVTLRCSPKSGHDTVSWYQQALGQGPQFIFQYYEEEERQRGNFPDRFSGHQFPNYSSELNVNALLLGDSALYLCASSSTGPVDTQYFGPGTRLTVL.

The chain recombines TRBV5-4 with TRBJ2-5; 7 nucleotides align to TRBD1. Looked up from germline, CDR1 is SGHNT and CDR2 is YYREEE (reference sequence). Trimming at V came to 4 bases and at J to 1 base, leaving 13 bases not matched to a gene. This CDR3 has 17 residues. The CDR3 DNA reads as TGTGCCAGCAGCCGGACGACAGGGAGTGGGGCCCAAGAGACCCAGTACTTC. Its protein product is CASSRTTGSGAQETQYF.

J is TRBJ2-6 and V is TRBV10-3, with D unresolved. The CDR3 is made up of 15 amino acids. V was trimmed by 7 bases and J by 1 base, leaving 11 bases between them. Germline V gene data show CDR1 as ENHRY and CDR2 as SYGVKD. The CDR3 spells CAIKIIESGANVLTF. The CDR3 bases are TGTGCCATCAAGATAATAGAATCTGGGGCCAACGTCCTGACTTTC.

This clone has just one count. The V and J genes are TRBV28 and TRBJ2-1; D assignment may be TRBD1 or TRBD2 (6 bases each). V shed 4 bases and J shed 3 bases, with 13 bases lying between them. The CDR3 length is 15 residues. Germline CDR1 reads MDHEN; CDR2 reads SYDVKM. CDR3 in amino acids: CASSSGGLNYNEQFF. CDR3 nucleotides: TGTGCCAGCAGTTCTGGGGGGCTGAACTACAATGAGCAGTTCTTC.

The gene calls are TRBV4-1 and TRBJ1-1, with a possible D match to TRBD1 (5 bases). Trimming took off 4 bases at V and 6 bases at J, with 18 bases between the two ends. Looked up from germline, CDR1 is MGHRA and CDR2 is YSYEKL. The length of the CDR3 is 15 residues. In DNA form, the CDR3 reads TGCGCCAGCAGCCCCGCCCCCAGGGTAGGGGCTGAAGCTTTCTTT. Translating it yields CASSPAPRVGAEAFF.